These 32 T cell receptor beta chains originate from one sample sequenced in a study of T cell responses to AZD1222 COVID-19 vaccine. The repertoire was sequenced with immunoSEQ multiplex PCR; TCRdb's copy has only in-frame clones and lacks some. The sample has fewer than 150,000 clones, nearly 90% seen once. The sample consisted of peripheral blood, taken 28 days after the second AZD1222 dose. The receptor set was obtained from an adult who received the AZD1222 COVID-19 vaccine.

For this clone: This specimen includes other DNA sequences encoding the same CDR3. The J gene is TRBJ1-2, the V gene TRBV29-1; D perhaps matches TRBD1 (6 bases). Germline V gene lookup returns CDR1 SQVTM and CDR2 ANQGSEA. The CDR3 is 11 residues long. V was trimmed by 4 bases and J by 3 bases, leaving 6 bases between them. CDR3 amino acids: CSVGQDYGYTF. CDR3 nucleotide sequence: TGCAGCGTTGGACAGGACTATGGCTACACCTTC.

This clone came up once. The chain has TRBV19 and TRBJ1-1; D remains ambiguous. This CDR3 region has 12 residues. The germline V gene has CDR1 LNHDA and CDR2 SQIVND (reference sequence). V lost 5 bases, J lost 7 bases, and 11 bases lay in between. The CDR3 here is CASSLDWGEAFF. The CDR3 nucleotides are TGTGCCAGTAGTCTTGATTGGGGTGAAGCTTTCTTT.

The J gene is TRBJ2-7, the V gene TRBV5-1, with 9 bases identical to TRBD1. V lost 0 bases and J lost 1; bases outside the gene matches: 2. Germline assignment: CDR1 SGHRS and CDR2 YFSETQ. The CDR3 extends over 15 amino acids. The chain's CDR3 is CASSLDGTGSYEQYF. CDR3 nucleotide sequence: TGCGCCAGCAGCTTGGACGGGACAGGGTCCTACGAGCAGTACTTC. Full variable domain (outside the CDR3, taken from reference TRBV5-1 and TRBJ2-7): KAGVTQTPRYLIKTRGQQVTLSCSPISGHRSVSWYQQTPGQGLQFLFEYFSETQRNKGNFPGRFSGRQFSNSRSEMNVSTLELGDSALYLCASSLDGTGSYEQYFGPGTRLTVT.

The chain employs TRBV5-1 and TRBJ1-2, with D perhaps matching TRBD1 (6 bases). The V gene's germline CDR1 is SGHRS and CDR2 YFSETQ. This CDR3 has 15 residues. V was clipped by 4 bases and J by 4 bases, with 17 bases between them. The CDR3 spells CASSPDRSLGYGYTF. The CDR3 DNA sequence: TGCGCCAGCAGCCCAGACAGGTCTCTAGGCTATGGCTACACCTTC.

The chain links TRBV30 to TRBJ1-2; 9 nucleotides align to TRBD1. CDR1 and CDR2 from the germline V gene are GTSNPN and SVGIG (reference sequence). The CDR3 is 15 residues long. The V gene end was trimmed by 4 bases and the J gene end by 2 bases; junction bases not matched to a gene: 8. In DNA form, the CDR3 reads TGTGCCTGGACGGGACCGGGACAGGGAAACTATGGCTACACCTTC. Its translation is CAWTGPGQGNYGYTF. Drawing the rest from reference TRBV30 and TRBJ1-2, the complete variable domain is SQTIHQWPATLVQPVGSPLSLECTVEGTSNPNLYWYRQAAGRGLQLLFYSVGIGQISSEVPQNLSASRPQDRQFILSSKKLLLSDSGFYLCAWTGPGQGNYGYTFGSGTRLTVV.

Comment on this clone: In the same sample, other DNA sequences code for this CDR3. The chain carries TRBV15 and TRBJ1-2; no clear D gene. The CDR3 totals 13 residues. Germline values: CDR1 LNHNV, CDR2 YYDKDF (reference sequence). V dropped 0 bases and J dropped 4 bases, with 6 bases sitting between them. CDR3 region: CATSRDGSYGYTF. The CDR3 coding sequence is TGTGCCACCAGCAGAGATGGAAGCTATGGCTACACCTTC. Drawing the rest from reference TRBV15 and TRBJ1-2, the complete variable domain is DAMVIQNPRYQVTQFGKPVTLSCSQTLNHNVMYWYQQKSSQAPKLLFHYYDKDFNNEADTPDNFQSRRPNTSFCFLDIRSPGLGDTAMYLCATSRDGSYGYTFGSGTRLTVV.

The chain combines TRBV18 with TRBJ2-5; D remains ambiguous. Looked up from germline, CDR1 is KGHSH and CDR2 is LQKENI. This CDR3 region has 14 residues. V was trimmed by 2 bases and J by 4 bases, leaving 11 bases between them. The CDR3 loop reads CASSPGLGGETQYF. For the CDR3, the DNA is TGTGCCAGCTCACCAGGGCTCGGTGGAGAGACCCAGTACTTC.

The chain has TRBV18 and TRBJ2-3; D tentatively reads TRBD1 or TRBD2 (5 bases each). The CDR3 loop spans 18 amino acids. V gave up 6 bases and J gave up 0 bases, with 22 bases separating them. The V gene's germline CDR1 is KGHSH and CDR2 LQKENI. The CDR3 spells CASSPLSRSGLSTDTQYF. The CDR3 DNA follows: TGTGCCAGCTCGCCATTATCCCGTTCGGGGCTGAGCACAGATACGCAGTATTTT.

V is TRBV12-3 or TRBV12-4 and J is TRBJ1-2, with D maybe TRBD1 (5 bases). Trimming took off 6 bases at V and 5 bases at J, with 13 bases between the two ends. The CDR3 extends over 13 amino acids. The CDR3 DNA reads as TGTGCCAGCAGGGCCGGGACTACGTATGGCTACACCTTC. Translating it yields CASRAGTTYGYTF.

This rearrangement joins TRBV7-2 to TRBJ2-3; TRBD2 aligns across 8 bases. CDR1 is SGHTA and CDR2 is FQGNSA in the germline V gene. Trimming cost V 3 bases and J 0 bases; bases outside gene matches: 2. The length of the CDR3 is 15 residues. The CDR3 loop reads CASSFGGGSTDTQYF. DNA for the CDR3: TGTGCCAGCAGCTTCGGGGGGGGGAGCACAGATACGCAGTATTTT.

The chain links TRBV30 to TRBJ1-2; no firm D call. Trimming left V 2 bases short and J 4 bases short, with 11 bases between. The CDR3 length is 13 residues. Per the germline V gene, CDR1 is GTSNPN and CDR2 is SVGIG (reference sequence). CDR3: CAWSSGQSYGYTF. Here the CDR3 DNA reads TGTGCCTGGAGTAGCGGTCAGAGCTATGGCTACACCTTC.

DNA for the CDR3: TGCGCCAGCAGCCAAGAAATGAGGATCGAGGGGGGCTACACCTTC. The encoded protein is CASSQEMRIEGGYTF. V usage is TRBV4-3 and J usage is TRBJ1-2, with D perhaps TRBD1 (5 bases). Trimming shortened V by 0 bases and J by 8 bases, and 16 bases separated the two germline ends. The length of the CDR3 is 15 residues. Germline CDR1 reads LGHNA; CDR2 reads YSLEER.

This rearrangement joins TRBV6-6 to TRBJ2-1; 7 bases match TRBD2. The CDR3 runs to 17 residues. The V segment lost 5 bases and the J segment 5 bases; nucleotides outside the gene matches: 15. CDR1 MNHNY and CDR2 SVGAGI come from the germline V gene (reference sequence). DNA of the CDR3: TGTGCCAGCAGTCTGAGGTGGAATCCCCGGGGGGACAATGAGCAGTTCTTC. This sequence encodes CASSLRWNPRGDNEQFF.

This chain links TRBV5-1 with TRBJ2-2; 13 bases match TRBD2. V trimming: 3 bases; J trimming: 6 bases; junction bases outside the gene matches: 5. The CDR3 sequence is 16 residues long. Germline V gene lookup returns CDR1 SGHRS and CDR2 YFSETQ. The CDR3: CASSWTGTSGAGELFF. For the CDR3, the DNA is TGCGCCAGCAGCTGGACCGGGACTAGCGGGGCCGGGGAGCTGTTTTTT. Based on the CDR3 plus reference TRBV5-1 and TRBJ2-2, the full variable domain is KAGVTQTPRYLIKTRGQQVTLSCSPISGHRSVSWYQQTPGQGLQFLFEYFSETQRNKGNFPGRFSGRQFSNSRSEMNVSTLELGDSALYLCASSWTGTSGAGELFFGEGSRLTVL.

V usage is TRBV27 and J usage is TRBJ1-2; TRBD1 matches at 9 bases. V was clipped by 1 base and J by 6 bases; unmatched bases: 3. The CDR3 extends over 14 amino acids. The germline gives CDR1 MNHEY, CDR2 SMNVEV (reference sequence). The CDR3 loop reads CASSLYDRGDGYTF. As DNA, the CDR3 is TGTGCCAGCAGTTTATATGACAGGGGGGATGGCTACACCTTC.

The CDR3 loop is CSVLVQTQGYGYTF. The CDR3 DNA is TGCAGCGTTTTGGTACAGACCCAAGGGTATGGCTACACCTTC. V gene TRBV29-1 combines with J gene TRBJ1-2; D remains unclear. V gave up 5 bases and J gave up 5 bases, with 18 bases separating them. Germline lookup yields CDR1 SQVTM and CDR2 ANQGSEA. The CDR3 spans 14 residues.

The gene calls are TRBV24-1 and TRBJ1-3; D unresolved. Germline V gene sequence: CDR1 KGHDR, CDR2 SFDVKD. The CDR3 is 15 amino acids. V lost 12 bases, J lost 0 bases, and 17 bases lay in between. The CDR3 DNA follows: TGTGCCCCCGTTAACGGGGAGAGCTCTGGAAACACCATATATTTT. Amino acids: CAPVNGESSGNTIYF.

This chain joins TRBV6-5 and TRBJ2-2, with D possibly called TRBD1 or TRBD2 (5 bases each). The CDR3 covers 13 residues. Germline-derived CDR1 and CDR2 are MNHEY and SVGAGI. The V gene lost 8 bases and the J gene lost 6 bases, with 13 bases spanning the gap. In DNA, the CDR3 is TGTGCCAGCGGGACGAGTCCTCCCGGGGAGCTGTTTTTT. It translates to CASGTSPPGELFF.

V gene TRBV7-2 combines with J gene TRBJ1-1, with TRBD1 matching 7 bases. V was pared by 4 bases and J by 4 bases, with 9 bases of the junction left unmatched. Germline loops: CDR1 SGHTA, CDR2 FQGNSA. The CDR3 sequence is 15 residues long. CDR3 DNA sequence: TGTGCCAGCAGCTCACCAGGGGGTTGGAGCACTGAAGCTTTCTTT. Protein product: CASSSPGGWSTEAFF.

This rearrangement joins TRBV5-8 to TRBJ1-5, with TRBD1 matching 8 bases. The germline gives CDR1 SGHTS, CDR2 YDEGEE. The CDR3 loop spans 16 amino acids. V was pared by 4 bases and J by 1 base, with 7 bases of the junction left unmatched. CDR3 amino acids: CASSRRQGWSNQPQHF. The CDR3 DNA sequence: TGTGCCAGCAGCCGTAGACAGGGGTGGAGCAATCAGCCCCAGCATTTT.

This chain uses TRBV5-1 with TRBJ1-5; D uncertain. Per germline, CDR1 SGHRS and CDR2 YFSETQ. The CDR3 runs to 13 residues. Trimming pared 3 bases from V and 6 bases from J, leaving 10 bases between. CDR3 coding DNA: TGCGCCAGCAGCTACGGAACCGGTCAGCCCCAGCATTTT. Amino acid sequence: CASSYGTGQPQHF.

The chain carries TRBV30 and TRBJ1-1, with D uncertain. CDR3 size: 11 residues. Trimming left V 7 bases short and J 8 bases short, with 14 bases between. Germline CDR1 is GTSNPN and CDR2 is SVGIG (reference sequence). The CDR3 sequence: CASGVGLEAFF. CDR3 DNA: TGTGCCTCAGGAGTGGGCCTCGAAGCTTTCTTT.

This clone has a single count. CDR3 loop: CASSLEMKGGPQHF. The CDR3 DNA follows: TGTGCCAGCAGCTTAGAGATGAAAGGAGGGCCCCAGCATTTT. The J gene is TRBJ1-5, the V gene TRBV7-2; D not certain. V was cut by 1 base and J by 9 bases, with 13 bases left in between. The V gene's germline CDR1 is SGHTA and CDR2 FQGNSA. CDR3 size: 14 residues.

The chain couples TRBV10-2 to TRBJ1-4, with D possibly matching TRBD1 (5 bases). CDR1 is WSHSY and CDR2 is SAAADI in the germline V gene. This CDR3 contains 15 residues. V was clipped by 6 bases and J by 7 bases, with 18 bases between them. In nucleotides, the CDR3 is TGCGCCAGCAGCGCCCGTGCGTCAGGGCCTGAAAAACTGTTTTTT. Translation: CASSARASGPEKLFF.

The chain links TRBV7-2 to TRBJ2-1; D possibly matches TRBD1 or TRBD2 (5 bases each). The CDR3 is made up of 15 amino acids. Germline-derived CDR1 and CDR2 are SGHTA and FQGNSA. V gave up 5 bases and J gave up 10 bases, with 21 bases separating them. CDR3 sequence reads: CASSHLGASLREQFF. The DNA for the CDR3 is TGTGCCAGCAGCCACCTCGGGGCTAGTCTGAGGGAGCAGTTCTTC.

The V gene is TRBV5-1, the J gene TRBJ2-5; TRBD1 is a possible D gene (5 bases). V was pared by 4 bases and J by 5 bases, with 9 bases between. This CDR3 comprises 12 residues. Germline V gene data show CDR1 as SGHRS and CDR2 as YFSETQ. The CDR3 region has the DNA TGCGCCAGCAGCCATCCAGGGGAGACCCAGTACTTC. Residues: CASSHPGETQYF.

The V and J genes are TRBV2 and TRBJ1-1; D remains ambiguous. Germline V gene sequence: CDR1 SNHLY, CDR2 FYNNEI. CDR3 length equals 14 residues. Trimming removed 3 bases from V and 1 base from J, with 9 bases in between. The CDR3 spells CASSDLGGNTEAFF. In nucleotides, the CDR3 is TGTGCCAGCAGTGATCTAGGTGGGAACACTGAAGCTTTCTTT.

V gene TRBV19 combines with J gene TRBJ2-3, with 8 positions matching TRBD1. The junction had 9 bases not matched to a gene; V was cut back by 5 bases and J by 2 bases. The CDR3 spans 16 residues. CDR1 and CDR2 (germline): LNHDA, SQIVND (reference sequence). CDR3 in amino acids: CASSRTGNGFTDTQYF. CDR3 DNA: TGTGCCAGTAGTCGGACAGGGAACGGTTTCACAGATACGCAGTATTTT.

This chain joins TRBV19 and TRBJ1-2; 8 bases are a match to TRBD1. V gave up 7 bases and J gave up 6 bases; unmatched junction bases: 19. The CDR3 extends over 17 amino acids. From germline, CDR1 is LNHDA and CDR2 SQIVND (reference sequence). The CDR3 protein is CASMGWAGGFPVDGYTF. DNA for the CDR3: TGTGCCAGTATGGGGTGGGCAGGGGGCTTTCCTGTGGATGGCTACACCTTC.

V is TRBV6-5 and J is TRBJ2-2, with 9 nucleotides matching TRBD2. V trimming: 6 bases; J trimming: 7 bases; junction bases outside the gene matches: 6. This CDR3 is 14 amino acids long. CDR1 is MNHEY, CDR2 SVGAGI, per germline. The CDR3 sequence is CASRREGRIGELFF. The CDR3 nucleotides read TGTGCCAGCAGGCGGGAGGGCCGGATCGGGGAGCTGTTTTTT.

The gene calls are TRBV11-2 and TRBJ2-7, with 10 bases identical to TRBD2. Germline V lookup: CDR1 SGHAT, CDR2 FQNNGV. The CDR3 is made up of 13 amino acids. The V segment lost 5 bases and the J segment 12 bases; nucleotides outside the gene matches: 10. In nucleotides, the CDR3 is TGTGCCAGCAGCCCCGGAGCGGGAGGGCCGCCGTACTTC. Translation: CASSPGAGGPPYF.

V gene TRBV25-1 combines with J gene TRBJ2-5; a possible D gene is TRBD1 (6 bases). Trimming removed 4 bases from V and 5 bases from J, with 14 bases in between. Germline CDR1 MGHDK, CDR2 SYGVNS. CDR3 size: 14 residues. Written as DNA, the CDR3 is TGTGCCAGCAGTGGGGGACATTACTACGAGACCCAGTACTTC. Translated: CASSGGHYYETQYF.